The sequence of this T cell receptor (beta chain) was determined in a study of shared clonotypes between healthy human individuals. Across the whole study: CD4 naive and memory got three plates each, CD8 naive two, CD8 memory one.

The V end was cut by 4 bases, the J end by 4 bases, with 14 bases between. This CDR3 is 15 amino acids long. Germline V gives CDR1 MNHEY, CDR2 SVGAGI. Regarding the study as a whole: Donors were few, which limited the genetic and exposure-history diversity represented. Tissue TCR repertoires likely differ from these blood-only repertoires.

With respect to this clone: Its antigen remains unidentified.

Original handling: From ImmunoSEQ came sequences covering only the junction and carrying no quality scores, so filtering differed. Here immunoSEQ multiplex PCR was the method, and the copy in TCRdb shows in-frame clones only, minus some. The V and J calls and clone size come from that table; D and trimming were worked out from the DNA. This table has about 2.4 million clones, just over 90% appearing once. Sequenced input: naive CD4+ T cells sorted from blood. The sample's subset: CD45RA+ positively selected. J is TRBJ1-5 and V is TRBV6-5; the D is unclear. The receptor comes from a man between 18 and 35 years old in good health. CDR3 sequence reads: CASSSPLEVNQPQHF. CDR3 DNA: TGTGCCAGCAGTTCCCCCCTGGAGGTTAATCAGCCCCAGCATTTT.